The text below deals with one T cell receptor beta chain. Each CDR3 protein gets one entry after TCRdb re-called the 5' RACE reads with MiXCR. The profile shows 60,000 to 65,000 distinct CDR3 sequences, roughly 30% of them singletons. The CDR3 is 13 residues long. Trimming took 7 bases from V and 4 from J; bases not matched to a gene: 6. Germline CDR1 SNHLY, CDR2 FYNNEI. The TCR sequence derives from a female donor with breast cancer. V gene TRBV2 combines with J gene TRBJ1-1; TRBD1 aligns across 7 bases. The sequenced sample was tumor-infiltrating naive CD4+ T cells sorted from the breast tumor. Subset meaning: naive CD4+ T cells, CD4+CD45RA+CD25-. The CDR3 region is CASTRQGSTEAFF. CDR3 in DNA: TGTGCCAGCACCCGACAGGGAAGCACTGAAGCTTTCTTT.